This entry features one TCR beta chain sequence. This sample is part of a study of blood T cell repertoires in COVID-19. CDR1 and CDR2 from the germline V gene are SGDLS and YYNGEE. The CDR3 is 15 residues long. V shed 3 bases and J 5 bases; nucleotides not matched to a gene: 5. Only in-frame clones appear in the TCRdb table, and some are missing; sequencing was by immunoSEQ multiplex PCR. The repertoire holds under 130,000 clones, with roughly 89% as singletons. The sequence was collected from a woman older than 75 in a cohort sampled during active COVID-19. The sample comprised peripheral blood. V is TRBV9 and J is TRBJ1-6; 7 bases line up with TRBD1. CDR3 protein: CASSGQGQNNSPLHF. CDR3 DNA: TGTGCCAGCAGCGGTCAGGGACAGAATAATTCACCCCTCCACTTT.